This T cell receptor (beta chain) was found in a study of blood T cell repertoires in COVID-19. On the study more broadly: From the United States, Italy and Spain came samples of acute and convalescent COVID-19. T cells, B-cell-depleted T cells, or PBMCs supplied cDNA or gDNA.

J lost 10 bases, V lost 6 bases, and 13 bases had no gene match. This CDR3 comprises 14 residues. Germline values: CDR1 SEHNR, CDR2 FQNEAQ (reference sequence). This table comes from immunoSEQ multiplex PCR, and its TCRdb copy is limited to in-frame clones, with some not included. The data show around 140,000 clones, around nine tenths seen once. This clone came up a few times. This TCR was sampled from a woman aged 50 to 65 with active or convalescent COVID-19. The specimen was peripheral blood. The rearrangement joins TRBV7-9 to TRBJ1-1; TRBD1 matches 8 bases. The CDR3 DNA is TGTGCCAGCAGAACCCCGGGGGAAGACAGGGGAGCTTTCTTT. As protein: CASRTPGEDRGAFF.